This entry is about one T cell receptor beta chain. The antigen remains undetermined. This sample stems from a study of T cell responses to AZD1222 COVID-19 vaccine. General study findings and limits: There were mostly white British donors and more females than males, and clonal diversity was possibly underestimated. Regions left unmutated in variants are reportedly the target of nearly half of spike-specific TCRs. Repertoire samples came only from after the peak T cell response.

Researchers grouped second doses given at about 4 or about 12 weeks into one pool. Profiling relied on immunoSEQ multiplex PCR, and the TCRdb table lists in-frame clones only, not all of them. The repertoire holds more than 65,000 clones, with approximately 85% as singletons. The CDR3 is made up of 14 amino acids. V was shortened by 1 base and J by 5 bases, with 8 bases between the two germline ends. Germline lookup yields CDR1 SNHLY and CDR2 FYNNEI. The material was peripheral blood, obtained 28 days after the second AZD1222 dose. The sequence was obtained from an adult who received the AZD1222 COVID-19 vaccine. The gene calls are TRBV2 and TRBJ1-4, with D unclear. This chain's CDR3 is CASSEEQLNEKLFF. As DNA, the CDR3 is TGTGCCAGCAGTGAAGAGCAGCTAAATGAAAAACTGTTTTTT. Full variable domain (missing parts from reference TRBV2 and TRBJ1-4): EPEVTQTPSHQVTQMGQEVILRCVPISNHLYFYWYRQILGQKVEFLVSFYNNEISEKSEIFDDQFSVERPDGSNFTLKIRSTKLEDSAMYFCASSEEQLNEKLFFGSGTQLSVL.